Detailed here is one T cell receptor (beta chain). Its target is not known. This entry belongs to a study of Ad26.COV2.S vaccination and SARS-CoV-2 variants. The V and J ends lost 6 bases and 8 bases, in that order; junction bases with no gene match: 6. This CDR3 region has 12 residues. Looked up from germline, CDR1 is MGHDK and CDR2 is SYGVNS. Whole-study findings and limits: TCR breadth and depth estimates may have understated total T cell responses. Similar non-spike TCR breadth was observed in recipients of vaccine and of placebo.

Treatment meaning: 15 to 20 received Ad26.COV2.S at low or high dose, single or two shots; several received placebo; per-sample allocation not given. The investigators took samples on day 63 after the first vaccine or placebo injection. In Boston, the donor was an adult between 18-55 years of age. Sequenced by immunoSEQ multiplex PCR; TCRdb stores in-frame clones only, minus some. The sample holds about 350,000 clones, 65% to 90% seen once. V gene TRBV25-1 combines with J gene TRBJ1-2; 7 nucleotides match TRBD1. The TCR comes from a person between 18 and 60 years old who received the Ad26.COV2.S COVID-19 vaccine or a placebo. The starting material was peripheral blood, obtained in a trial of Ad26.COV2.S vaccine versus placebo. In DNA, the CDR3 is TGTGCCAGCAGACTAACAGGGGAGGGCTACACCTTC. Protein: CASRLTGEGYTF.